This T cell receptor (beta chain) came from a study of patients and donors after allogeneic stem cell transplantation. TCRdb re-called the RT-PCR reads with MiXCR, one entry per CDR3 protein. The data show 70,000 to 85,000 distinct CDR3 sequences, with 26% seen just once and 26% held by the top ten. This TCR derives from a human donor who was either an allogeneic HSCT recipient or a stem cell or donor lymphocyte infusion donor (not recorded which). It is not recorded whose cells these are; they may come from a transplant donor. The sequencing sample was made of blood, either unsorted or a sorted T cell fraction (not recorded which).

Here the CDR3 DNA reads TGTGCCAGCACCACGGGCGGTACTGAAGCTTTCTTT. Encoded protein: CASTTGGTEAFF. The chain joins TRBV11-3 to TRBJ1-1; D is unresolved. The germline CDR1 and CDR2 sequences are SGHNT and YENEEA. The CDR3 is 12 residues long. Trimming shortened V by 7 bases and J by 5 bases, and 11 bases separated the two germline ends.